The rows below give T cell receptor beta chains drawn from one sample of a study of T cells expressing NK-cell markers. TCRdb re-called the 5' RACE reads; one entry per CDR3 protein, DNA not given. This repertoire includes about 110,000 distinct CDR3 sequences. Sequences were obtained from blood T cells: a sorted CD56 or NKG2C T cell subset, CD4+ or CD8+ T cells, or bulk PBMC T cells (not recorded which). These TCRs come from a woman between 18 and 70 years old in good health. CDR3s include the opening cysteine and the closing phenylalanine or tryptophan. Each record gives: J gene, CDR3 length, V gene, CDR3 protein.

TRBJ2-3 15 TRBV20-1 CSAWDTNSSTDTQYF
TRBJ2-1 14 TRBV2 CASISGPSYNEQFF
TRBJ2-1 12 TRBV24-1 CATSPAGDEQFF
TRBJ2-2 12 TRBV27 CASRGPTGELFF
TRBJ2-5 14 TRBV11-2 CASSLGLTPETQYF
TRBJ2-3 14 TRBV18 CASSGRGDTDTQYF
TRBJ1-2 13 TRBV20-1 CSARNRDSYGYTF
TRBJ2-1 14 TRBV29-1 CSVGLAGEFHEQFF
TRBJ2-3 13 TRBV30 CAWDRGTADTQYF
TRBJ2-3 11 TRBV28 CASSLQDTQYF
TRBJ1-5 14 TRBV9 CASSVEGAGQPQHF
TRBJ1-5 17 TRBV21-1 CASSKVAVVVRNQPQHF
TRBJ2-1 15 TRBV27 CASSPLAGAYNEQFF
TRBJ2-3 15 TRBV19 CASSFTSESTDTQYF
TRBJ2-3 16 TRBV7-3 CASSGLAGETGDTQYF
TRBJ1-1 12 TRBV29-1 CSVEQGFAEAFF
TRBJ2-1 15 TRBV7-2 CASSWDLVADNEQFF
TRBJ2-7 15 TRBV19 CASSRRLAGGYEQYF
TRBJ1-5 15 TRBV7-2 CASSLRRDGDQPQHF
TRBJ2-5 16 TRBV6-5 CASSYWQGASRETQYF
TRBJ1-4 14 TRBV19 CASSTDASNEKLFF
TRBJ1-2 14 TRBV6-1 CASNPSGPLGGYTF
TRBJ1-6 13 TRBV19 CASSINDDSPLHF
TRBJ2-3 14 TRBV10-2 CASLAAGRADTQYF
TRBJ2-7 14 TRBV19 CASSEDSGNYEQYF
TRBJ2-2 17 TRBV24-1 CATSDLHGLAATGELFF
TRBJ2-1 15 TRBV4-1 CASSLHSGGVNEQFF
TRBJ2-2 13 TRBV30 CAWSNFNTGELFF